What follows describes a single T cell receptor beta chain. Its specificity is unknown. These data come from a study of T cell repertoires in cytomegalovirus infection. A single record per CDR3 protein comes from TCRdb applying MiXCR to the reads. The sample contains some 310,000 distinct CDR3 sequences, approximately 25% of which appear only once. CDR1 and CDR2 (germline): SGHTA, FQGNSA. Trimming shortened V by 5 bases and J by 8 bases, and 15 bases separated the two germline ends. The CDR3 spans 13 residues. Sequences were derived from cultured PBMCs, sampled from culture after CMV antigen stimulation. This chain uses TRBV7-2 with TRBJ1-2; TRBD1 might be the D (5 bases). The clonotype was recovered from a human donor in good health (CMV status not recorded). Some clones in this sample may be carry-over from other donors' samples. CDR3 region: CASSRDANSGYTF. CDR3 sequence (DNA): TGTGCCAGCAGCAGGGACGCGAACTCCGGCTACACCTTC.